This T cell receptor (beta chain) was recorded in a study of regulatory T cells in long-lasting Graves disease. The junction had 2 bases not matched to a gene; V was cut back by 0 bases and J by 4 bases. The V gene's germline CDR1 is SGHNT and CDR2 YENEEA. This CDR3 has 14 amino acids. The time point denotes: newly diagnosed GD, antithyroid drugs for less than 3 months. Construction of the TCR library relied on RNA isolated from PBMCs. Findings and limits, study-wide: Among the persistent patients, thousands of public clonotypes were shared, more than the approximately 1,000 shared among new patients.

Arm-PCR with iRepertoire HTBI primers amplified the CDR3 regions for these TCR beta libraries. TCRdb reprocessed the multiplex PCR reads via MiXCR and lists one record per CDR3 protein. Of some 200,000 distinct CDR3 sequences in the sample, roughly 19% were seen once. This clonotype came up many times. As yet, its antigen is unknown. The same data also contributed to another study, on T cells in Graves' hyperthyroidism and ophthalmopathy. That study adds: Every diagnosis used clinical symptoms, serum thyroxine and TRAb, thyroid ultrasound and orbital computed tomography. The HTBI set primed first-round TCR CDR3 RT-PCR.

The sample consisted of peripheral blood mononuclear cells (PBMCs), taken at new diagnosis, from a patient treated with antithyroid drugs. This chain connects TRBV11-3 to TRBJ1-1; 7 bases are a match to TRBD1. The TCR was taken from a woman in her twenties or thirties with Graves disease. The CDR3 coding sequence is TGTGCCAGCAGCTTAGATGCAGGGGGCACTGAAGCTTTCTTT. Translating gives CASSLDAGGTEAFF. The full variable domain, its missing parts supplied by reference TRBV11-3 and TRBJ1-1, is EAGVVQSPRYKIIEKKQPVAFWCNPISGHNTLYWYLQNLGQGPELLIRYENEEAVDDSQLPKDRFSAERLKGVDSTLKIQPAELGDSAVYLCASSLDAGGTEAFFGQGTRLTVV.